The 17 T cell receptor beta chains below were found in one sample sequenced in a study of a mutant IDH1 vaccine in newly diagnosed glioma. Time point given: week 35, safety follow-up. Alongside topical imiquimod, each dose of vaccine comprised 300 ug of mutant IDH1 20-mer peptide. For these receptors, no antigen is known. TCRdb's copy holds only in-frame clones and misses some; the assay was immunoSEQ multiplex PCR. The sample holds 73,000 or so clones, less than 90% seen once. This material consisted of PBMCs, taken from a glioma patient whose treatment included an IDH1 peptide vaccine. These receptors were obtained from a man younger than 30 with glioma.

The chain combines TRBV9 with TRBJ2-2; D is ambiguous. V was trimmed by 4 bases and J by 6 bases, leaving 10 bases between them. This CDR3 region has 13 residues. Germline V gene lookup returns CDR1 SGDLS and CDR2 YYNGEE. CDR3 bases: TGTGCCAGCAGCCCCGGTCAAGCCGGGGAGCTGTTTTTT. This encodes CASSPGQAGELFF.

V and J are TRBV2 and TRBJ1-2, with 11 nucleotides matching TRBD1. CDR1 and CDR2 from the germline V gene are SNHLY and FYNNEI. J gave up 6 bases and V 5 bases, and 8 bases lay outside the gene matches. The CDR3 loop spans 15 amino acids. The DNA for the CDR3 is TGTGCCAGCAGTCTGGACAGGGGGCTTCAGAATGGCTACACCTTC. Translation gives CASSLDRGLQNGYTF.

V and J are TRBV5-1 and TRBJ2-5, with no clear D. Germline lookup yields CDR1 SGHRS and CDR2 YFSETQ. The CDR3 contains 18 residues. The germline V and J ends were trimmed by 4 bases and 0 bases, with 22 bases remaining between them. The CDR3 reads CASSPGPLAAPNQETQYF. The CDR3 DNA follows: TGCGCCAGCAGCCCAGGACCCTTAGCCGCCCCAAACCAAGAGACCCAGTACTTC.

V gene TRBV2 combines with J gene TRBJ2-5; 7 bases are shared with TRBD1. In germline, CDR1 is SNHLY, CDR2 FYNNEI. The CDR3 sequence is 13 residues long. Trimming at V came to 4 bases and at J to 7 bases, leaving 6 bases not matched to a gene. CDR3 sequence reads: CASSVQGSGTQYF. The CDR3, as DNA: TGTGCCAGCAGTGTACAGGGGTCGGGGACCCAGTACTTC.

This chain links TRBV2 with TRBJ1-2; 7 bases are shared with TRBD1. Germline V gene sequence: CDR1 SNHLY, CDR2 FYNNEI. There are 14 residues in the CDR3. The trim removed 0 bases at V and 6 bases at J, leaving 4 bases unmatched. The CDR3 bases are TGTGCCAGCAGTGAAGCCGGAGACAGGGATGGCTACACCTTC. It encodes CASSEAGDRDGYTF. The full variable domain, in which reference TRBV2 and TRBJ1-2 provide the parts outside the CDR3, is EPEVTQTPSHQVTQMGQEVILRCVPISNHLYFYWYRQILGQKVEFLVSFYNNEISEKSEIFDDQFSVERPDGSNFTLKIRSTKLEDSAMYFCASSEAGDRDGYTFGSGTRLTVV.

The gene calls are TRBV30 and TRBJ1-3; D ambiguous. Germline V lookup: CDR1 GTSNPN, CDR2 SVGIG (reference sequence). The CDR3 spans 14 residues. V was trimmed by 2 bases and J by 1 base, leaving 9 bases between them. The CDR3 reads CAWSRAGSGNTIYF. In DNA, the CDR3 is TGTGCCTGGAGTCGCGCGGGATCTGGAAACACCATATATTTT.

The V gene is TRBV6-5, the J gene TRBJ2-5; D might be TRBD1 or TRBD2, each matching 5 bases. CDR3 length: 14 amino acids. Trimming pared 4 bases from V and 8 bases from J, leaving 17 bases between. Germline V gene data show CDR1 as MNHEY and CDR2 as SVGAGI. The chain's CDR3 is CASSFAGTDGTQYF. CDR3 sequence (DNA): TGTGCCAGCAGTTTCGCCGGGACGGACGGAACCCAGTACTTC.

This sequence joins TRBV5-6 and TRBJ2-1, with D possibly being TRBD1 (6 bases). This CDR3 is built from 13 residues. Trimming cost V 2 bases and J 6 bases, with 9 bases left between them. The germline gives CDR1 SGHDT, CDR2 YYEEEE. The CDR3 DNA follows: TGTGCCAGCAGCTTAGGGGGAACCAATGAGCAGTTCTTC. This translates into CASSLGGTNEQFF.

This clone appeared a few times. The chain combines TRBV14 with TRBJ1-1; D call uncertain. Germline V gene sequence: CDR1 SGHDN, CDR2 FVKESK. Trimming took 7 bases from V and 1 from J, leaving 10 bases between them. This CDR3 spans 13 amino acids. The CDR3 reads CASKLRTNTEAFF. CDR3 in DNA: TGTGCCAGCAAATTACGTACGAACACTGAAGCTTTCTTT. Full variable domain (missing parts from reference TRBV14 and TRBJ1-1): EAGVTQFPSHSVIEKGQTVTLRCDPISGHDNLYWYRRVMGKEIKFLLHFVKESKQDESGMPNNRFLAERTGGTYSTLKVQPAELEDSGVYFCASKLRTNTEAFFGQGTRLTVV.

J is TRBJ1-1 and V is TRBV7-2; the D gene is possibly TRBD1 (5 bases). CDR1 and CDR2 from the germline V gene are SGHTA and FQGNSA. V was cut by 1 base and J by 6 bases, with 12 bases left in between. CDR3 length: 14 amino acids. The CDR3 nucleotides read TGTGCCAGCAGCTTAGAACAGGCCAGTCCTGAAGCTTTCTTT. Translating gives CASSLEQASPEAFF.

This clone was counted only a few times. The chain joins TRBV7-2 to TRBJ1-1, with D hard to call. The CDR3 has 13 amino acids. Germline lookup yields CDR1 SGHTA and CDR2 FQGNSA. V lost 5 bases and J lost 5, with 12 bases in between. The CDR3 loop is CASSTTTGTEAFF. The CDR3 DNA reads as TGTGCCAGCAGCACGACGACCGGGACTGAAGCTTTCTTT. Looking up the rest from reference TRBV7-2 and TRBJ1-1 gives the full variable domain: GAGVSQSPSNKVTEKGKDVELRCDPISGHTALYWYRQSLGQGLEFLIYFQGNSAPDKSGLPSDRFSAERTGGSVSTLTIQRTQQEDSAVYLCASSTTTGTEAFFGQGTRLTVV.

V is TRBV2 and J is TRBJ1-2; D possibly corresponds to TRBD1 (5 bases). Per the germline V gene, CDR1 is SNHLY and CDR2 is FYNNEI. Deletions cut 5 bases from V and 1 base from J, with 8 bases between. This CDR3 spans 13 amino acids. The CDR3 bases are TGTGCCAGCAGTAAGACAGATAACTATGGCTACACCTTC. This sequence encodes CASSKTDNYGYTF.

The V and J genes are TRBV9 and TRBJ2-1, with 10 bases fitting TRBD2. The germline V gene encodes CDR1 SGDLS and CDR2 YYNGEE. The CDR3 consists of 15 residues. Trimming removed 4 bases from V and 4 bases from J; junction bases left unmatched: 5. The CDR3, as DNA: TGTGCCAGCAGCCTCGGGACTAGCGCTTACAATGAGCAGTTCTTC. Translating it yields CASSLGTSAYNEQFF.

The rearrangement links TRBV6-6 to TRBJ2-7; D remains ambiguous. Trimming stripped 5 bases from V and 9 bases from J, with 11 bases between. Germline V lookup: CDR1 MNHNY, CDR2 SVGAGI (reference sequence). This CDR3 is built from 11 residues. The CDR3 sequence is CASSLYPGQYF. The CDR3 bases are TGTGCCAGCAGTCTTTATCCGGGGCAGTACTTC.

The chain couples TRBV4-2 to TRBJ1-2, with 8 bases aligning to TRBD1. Trimming took 6 bases from V and 1 from J; bases not matched to a gene: 7. The CDR3 has 15 amino acids. Germline V CDR1 and CDR2: LGHNA, YNFKEQ. The CDR3 DNA sequence: TGTGCCAGCAGAACGGACAGGGAGGGTAACTATGGCTACACCTTC. Amino acids: CASRTDREGNYGYTF.

The chain is built from TRBV4-3 and TRBJ1-2; TRBD1 agrees at 9 bases. CDR1 LGHNA and CDR2 YSLEER come from the germline V gene. CDR3 size: 17 residues. V lost 0 bases, J lost 4 bases, and 9 bases stayed unmatched. The CDR3 DNA reads as TGCGCCAGCAGCCAAGATGCCACAGGGGGCGCACTCTATGGCTACACCTTC. Its protein product is CASSQDATGGALYGYTF.

The rearrangement uses TRBV6-5 and TRBJ1-2, with D perhaps matching TRBD1 (5 bases). Germline-derived CDR1 and CDR2 are MNHEY and SVGAGI. This CDR3 comprises 14 residues. V was shortened by 6 bases and J by 6 bases, with 17 bases between the two germline ends. CDR3 sequence: CASSPLGGGNGYTF. CDR3 bases: TGTGCCAGCAGCCCCCTTGGGGGGGGAAATGGCTACACCTTC.